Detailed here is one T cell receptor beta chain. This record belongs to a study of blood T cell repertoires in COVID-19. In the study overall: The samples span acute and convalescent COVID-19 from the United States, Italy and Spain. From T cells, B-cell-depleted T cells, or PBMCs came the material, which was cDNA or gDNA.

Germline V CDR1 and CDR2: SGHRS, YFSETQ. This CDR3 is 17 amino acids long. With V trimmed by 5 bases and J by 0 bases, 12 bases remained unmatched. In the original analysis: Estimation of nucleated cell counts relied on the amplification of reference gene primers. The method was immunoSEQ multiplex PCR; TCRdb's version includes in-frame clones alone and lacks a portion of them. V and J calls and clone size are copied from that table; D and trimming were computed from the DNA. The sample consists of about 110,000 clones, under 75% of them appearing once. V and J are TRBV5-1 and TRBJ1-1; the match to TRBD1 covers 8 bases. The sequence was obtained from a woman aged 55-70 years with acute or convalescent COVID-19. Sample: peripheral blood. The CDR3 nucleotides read TGCGCCAGCAGTCCCCGACAGGGGCCCTCTATGAACACTGAAGCTTTCTTT. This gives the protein CASSPRQGPSMNTEAFF.